The 29 T cell receptor beta chains listed next were all sequenced from one sample in a study of T cell responses to AZD1222 COVID-19 vaccine. Generated by immunoSEQ multiplex PCR, the TCRdb table keeps only in-frame clones and is missing some. The profile covers over 150,000 clones, with around 90% appearing a single time and 5% to 7% taken by the ten largest. Source: peripheral blood, taken on day 0 of AZD1222 vaccination. The receptor set was obtained from an adult in good health.

The rearrangement uses TRBV6-5 and TRBJ1-2; D is possibly TRBD1 (6 bases). The CDR3 is 13 amino acids. The germline V gene encodes CDR1 MNHEY and CDR2 SVGAGI. V gave up 8 bases and J gave up 7 bases, with 17 bases separating them. The CDR3 loop reads CASVNQGPRGYTF. As DNA, the CDR3 is TGTGCCAGCGTTAATCAGGGGCCTCGTGGCTACACCTTC.

The chain links TRBV11-2 to TRBJ2-7; the D gene is possibly TRBD2 (6 bases). The CDR3 covers 16 residues. Between the trimmed V and J ends, which lost 2 bases and 3 bases, there was a span of 17 bases. Germline CDR1 SGHAT, CDR2 FQNNGV. The CDR3 DNA follows: TGTGCCAGCAGCTTACCGTCGGAGGGCTCCCACTACGAGCAGTACTTC. It encodes CASSLPSEGSHYEQYF. The whole variable domain, remainder taken from reference TRBV11-2 and TRBJ2-7, is EAGVAQSPRYKIIEKRQSVAFWCNPISGHATLYWYQQILGQGPKLLIQFQNNGVVDDSQLPKDRFSAERLKGVDSTLKIQPAKLEDSAVYLCASSLPSEGSHYEQYFGPGTRLTVT.

This CDR3 is CASSQDRETQHF. The DNA for the CDR3 is TGTGCCAGCAGCCAAGATCGGGAGACCCAGCATTTT. The chain has TRBV4-2 and TRBJ1-5; D is unclear. V was shortened by 0 bases and J by 11 bases, with 8 bases between the two germline ends. CDR3 size: 12 residues. Germline-derived CDR1 and CDR2 are LGHNA and YNFKEQ.

V gene TRBV10-3 combines with J gene TRBJ2-1; D is unclear. Trimming pared 4 bases from V and 0 bases from J, leaving 13 bases between. The CDR3 length is 16 residues. Germline loops: CDR1 ENHRY, CDR2 SYGVKD. In DNA, the CDR3 is TGTGCCATCAGTGTCGGAAGGCCGAGCTCCTACAATGAGCAGTTCTTC. Protein product: CAISVGRPSSYNEQFF.

The J gene is TRBJ2-2, the V gene TRBV6-5, with 9 bases aligning to TRBD1. V shed 7 bases and J 5 bases; nucleotides not matched to a gene: 8. Looked up from germline, CDR1 is MNHEY and CDR2 is SVGAGI. This CDR3 is 15 amino acids long. CDR3 nucleotide sequence: TGTGCCAGCAAGGTTGGACAGGGGAGGACCGGGGAGCTGTTTTTT. The encoded protein is CASKVGQGRTGELFF.

This clone was counted only a few times. The chain has TRBV10-3 and TRBJ2-2; D gene uncertain. V gave up 1 base and J gave up 0 bases, with 6 bases separating them. The CDR3 spans 15 residues. Germline lookup yields CDR1 ENHRY and CDR2 SYGVKD. The CDR3: CAISEWRSNTGELFF. Written as DNA, the CDR3 is TGTGCCATCAGTGAGTGGAGATCGAACACCGGGGAGCTGTTTTTT.

CDR3 residues: CASSQNTNTGELFF. In nucleotides, the CDR3 is TGTGCCAGCAGCCAGAATACGAACACCGGGGAGCTGTTTTTT. The chain employs TRBV3-1 (or the pseudogene TRBV3-2) and TRBJ2-2; D remains ambiguous. This CDR3 is 14 amino acids long. CDR1 and CDR2 from the germline V gene are LGHDT and YNNKEL (reference sequence). V lost 3 bases, J lost 0 bases, and 5 bases lay in between.

In its sample, this clone was seen once. The CDR3 loop is CASSPFLGEQYF. The CDR3 nucleotides read TGTGCCAGCAGCCCCTTCTTGGGCGAGCAGTACTTC. The chain has TRBV3-1 (or the pseudogene TRBV3-2) and TRBJ2-7; no clear D gene. V was cut by 4 bases and J by 6 bases, with 10 bases left in between. Germline V gene lookup returns CDR1 LGHDT and CDR2 YNNKEL (reference sequence). The CDR3 has 12 amino acids.

The rearrangement joins TRBV24-1 to TRBJ2-1; tentatively, D is TRBD1 (6 bases). Per germline, CDR1 KGHDR and CDR2 SFDVKD. V was clipped by 9 bases and J by 0 bases, with 11 bases between them. The CDR3 runs to 14 residues. The CDR3 loop is CATGGQSSYNEQFF. The CDR3 DNA reads TGTGCCACCGGAGGACAGAGCTCCTACAATGAGCAGTTCTTC.

V and J are TRBV11-3 and TRBJ2-5; no definite D call. This CDR3 is built from 13 residues. Germline V gene data show CDR1 as SGHNT and CDR2 as YENEEA. The V end was cut by 2 bases, the J end by 5 bases, with 9 bases between. The CDR3 spells CASSLSFRETQYF. DNA for the CDR3: TGTGCCAGCAGCTTAAGTTTTAGGGAGACCCAGTACTTC.

J is TRBJ1-1 and V is TRBV10-2; D not resolved. This CDR3 comprises 16 residues. Germline assignment: CDR1 WSHSY and CDR2 SAAADI. The V and J ends lost 0 bases and 4 bases respectively, with 15 bases between them. The CDR3 loop is CASSESKGTGFTEAFF. CDR3 DNA sequence: TGCGCCAGCAGTGAGTCGAAGGGAACGGGTTTCACTGAAGCTTTCTTT.

The chain links TRBV28 to TRBJ2-7; 9 positions match TRBD1. The V and J ends lost 10 bases and 3 bases, in that order; junction bases with no gene match: 1. CDR1 MDHEN and CDR2 SYDVKM come from the germline V gene. There are 11 residues in the CDR3. CDR3 in DNA: TGTGCCACGACAGGGGGCTACGAGCAGTACTTC. Amino acids: CATTGGYEQYF.

The CDR3 spells CASGTPGNTIYF. In nucleotides, the CDR3 is TGTGCCAGCGGGACTCCTGGAAACACCATATATTTT. The V gene is TRBV6-6, the J gene TRBJ1-3, with D perhaps matching TRBD1 (5 bases). V lost 8 bases and J 2 bases, leaving 7 bases between the germline ends. Germline lookup yields CDR1 MNHNY and CDR2 SVGAGI (reference sequence). This CDR3 has 12 residues.

Only one count was recorded for this clone. The CDR3 nucleotides read TGTGCCAGTAGCGGCCAGGGGGTCTATGGCTACACCTTC. Translation gives CASSGQGVYGYTF. The chain links TRBV19 to TRBJ1-2, with TRBD1 identical over 7 bases. In germline, CDR1 is LNHDA, CDR2 SQIVND (reference sequence). V was clipped by 6 bases and J by 4 bases; unmatched bases: 5. The CDR3 is 13 amino acids.

The chain links TRBV11-2 to TRBJ2-5, with D possibly matching TRBD2 (5 bases). The CDR3 is 11 amino acids. With 5 bases removed from V and 5 bases from J, the gap between germline ends came to 6 bases. Germline V gene lookup returns CDR1 SGHAT and CDR2 FQNNGV. This chain's CDR3 is CASSRGETQYF. DNA of the CDR3: TGTGCCAGCAGCCGAGGGGAGACCCAGTACTTC.

The chain links TRBV19 to TRBJ1-2; D is possibly TRBD1 (6 bases). V shed 2 bases and J shed 4 bases, with 14 bases lying between them. This CDR3 is 15 amino acids long. The V gene's germline CDR1 is LNHDA and CDR2 SQIVND (reference sequence). The CDR3 DNA follows: TGTGCCAGTAGTATACCCGGGGGCGCTGTCTATGGCTACACCTTC. Encoded protein: CASSIPGGAVYGYTF.

This rearrangement joins TRBV3-1 (or the pseudogene TRBV3-2) to TRBJ1-6; D not resolved. The CDR3 contains 15 residues. V lost 4 bases and J 2 bases, leaving 9 bases between the germline ends. Germline lookup yields CDR1 LGHDT and CDR2 YNNKEL (reference sequence). The CDR3 DNA reads TGTGCCAGCAGCCCCGGGTCTGCCTATAATTCACCCCTCCACTTT. This codes for CASSPGSAYNSPLHF.

The chain uses TRBV6-2 or TRBV6-3 and TRBJ2-7; D unresolved. The CDR3 runs 13 residues. Trimming cost V 3 bases and J 0 bases, with 6 bases left between them. Germline assignment: CDR1 MNHEY and CDR2 SVGEGT. The CDR3 sequence is CASSYWSSYEQYF. The DNA for the CDR3 is TGTGCCAGCAGTTATTGGAGCTCCTACGAGCAGTACTTC.

The chain employs TRBV4-2 and TRBJ1-5; maybe TRBD1 (5 bases). Per the germline V gene, CDR1 is LGHNA and CDR2 is YNFKEQ. V was pared by 1 base and J by 4 bases, with 17 bases between. This CDR3 has 17 amino acids. DNA of the CDR3: TGTGCCAGCAGCCAAGGGGAAGGGGTTAGGGCAAATCAGCCCCAGCATTTT. Translation: CASSQGEGVRANQPQHF.

The chain recombines TRBV10-1 with TRBJ1-2, with 7 bases that match TRBD1. V shed 4 bases, J shed 4 bases, and the junction held 6 bases outside the gene matches. The CDR3 is 14 amino acids. Germline loops: CDR1 WNHNN, CDR2 SYGVQD (reference sequence). CDR3 DNA: TGCGCCAGCAGTGGAAACCCAGGGGGCTATGGCTACACCTTC. Translating gives CASSGNPGGYGYTF.

The chain links TRBV27 to TRBJ2-3; D is possibly TRBD1 (6 bases). Between the trimmed V and J ends, which lost 8 bases and 1 base, there was a span of 13 bases. The germline CDR1 and CDR2 sequences are MNHEY and SMNVEV (reference sequence). This CDR3 is built from 14 residues. The CDR3 bases are TGTGCCAGCGGAAACAGGGAACGCACAGATACGCAGTATTTT. It translates to CASGNRERTDTQYF.

This rearrangement joins TRBV19 to TRBJ2-3, with 8 bases fitting TRBD2. V lost 6 bases to trimming and J lost 3 bases; unmatched junction nucleotides: 8. This CDR3 comprises 15 residues. Germline V gene data show CDR1 as LNHDA and CDR2 as SQIVND (reference sequence). The CDR3 DNA reads TGTGCCAGTAGGGCCCCCGGACTAGCTACAGATACGCAGTATTTT. Translated, it gives CASRAPGLATDTQYF. The whole variable domain, remainder taken from reference TRBV19 and TRBJ2-3, is DGGITQSPKYLFRKEGQNVTLSCEQNLNHDAMYWYRQDPGQGLRLIYYSQIVNDFQKGDIAEGYSVSREKKESFPLTVTSAQKNPTAFYLCASRAPGLATDTQYFGPGTRLTVL.

A remark on this clone: The junction does not match germline at one end; this may be a read error. The rearrangement links TRBV5-1 to TRBJ2-7; 13 positions agree with TRBD2. The germline gives CDR1 SGHRS, CDR2 YFSETQ. The CDR3 spans 14 residues. CDR3 sequence reads: CASSLGTSGASRLF. DNA for the CDR3: TGCGCCAGCAGCCTCGGGACTAGCGGGGCCTCTCGCCTCTTC.

This clone was detected only a few times. The chain carries TRBV15 and TRBJ2-7, with D perhaps matching TRBD1 (6 bases). Germline CDR1 reads LNHNV; CDR2 reads YYDKDF (reference sequence). Trimming cost V 0 bases and J 5 bases, with 11 bases left between them. The CDR3 runs 14 residues. CDR3 nucleotide sequence: TGTGCCACCAGCAGAGAACAGGGCTTCGACGAGCAGTACTTC. This sequence encodes CATSREQGFDEQYF.

The chain carries TRBV18 and TRBJ1-4; D is unresolved. CDR1 KGHSH and CDR2 LQKENI come from the germline V gene. Trimming took off 6 bases at V and 3 bases at J, with 14 bases between the two ends. This CDR3 has 15 amino acids. The CDR3 loop is CASSRSTLANEKLFF. In nucleotides, the CDR3 is TGTGCCAGCTCCCGTAGTACACTAGCTAATGAAAAACTGTTTTTT.

The chain recombines TRBV28 with TRBJ1-3; possibly TRBD1 for D (6 bases). The CDR3 has 14 amino acids. Germline V CDR1 and CDR2: MDHEN, SYDVKM. Trimming removed 7 bases from V and 0 bases from J, with 10 bases in between. In DNA form, the CDR3 reads TGTGCCAGCATGGGGGGGCTCTCTGGAAACACCATATATTTT. Translating gives CASMGGLSGNTIYF. Full variable domain (missing parts from reference TRBV28 and TRBJ1-3): DVKVTQSSRYLVKRTGEKVFLECVQDMDHENMFWYRQDPGLGLRLIYFSYDVKMKEKGDIPEGYSVSREKKERFSLILESASTNQTSMYLCASMGGLSGNTIYFGEGSWLTVV.

CDR3 DNA: TGTGCCAGCAGTTACTCGTTTGGGGGGCCGGGCACTGAAGCTTTCTTT. Amino acid sequence: CASSYSFGGPGTEAFF. The chain links TRBV6-5 to TRBJ1-1; D is possibly TRBD1 (6 bases). V lost 0 bases and J lost 4, with 15 bases in between. This CDR3 comprises 16 residues. Per germline, CDR1 MNHEY and CDR2 SVGAGI.

The rearrangement joins TRBV7-3 to TRBJ1-2; no clear D. Germline values: CDR1 SGHTA, CDR2 FQGTGA. V was clipped by 5 bases and J by 8 bases, with 12 bases between them. The CDR3 has 12 amino acids. As DNA, the CDR3 is TGTGCCAGCAGCCTAAGTGGGGTGGGCTACACCTTC. This encodes CASSLSGVGYTF.

The chain employs TRBV28 and TRBJ2-5; the D gene is possibly TRBD2 (5 bases). Per the germline V gene, CDR1 is MDHEN and CDR2 is SYDVKM. The CDR3 has 15 residues. V gave up 7 bases and J gave up 5 bases, with 20 bases separating them. This chain's CDR3 is CASTLGGRVRETQYF. DNA of the CDR3: TGTGCCAGCACCCTCGGAGGAAGGGTTAGGGAGACCCAGTACTTC.